Presented here are 6 T cell receptor beta chains from one specimen sequenced in a study of cytomegalovirus exposure and HLA in healthy donors. The PCR contained 60 Vbeta and 13 Jbeta primers. Sequenced by immunoSEQ multiplex PCR; TCRdb stores in-frame clones only, minus some. The sample consists of about 160,000 clones, 80% to 90% of them appearing once. The sample taken for sequencing was PBMCs. The receptors derive from a man aged 18 to 29 in good health and CMV-seropositive.

This chain uses TRBV4-3 with TRBJ2-1; 8 nucleotides match TRBD2. The ends lost 1 base at V and 9 bases at J; junction bases unmatched: 11. The germline CDR1 and CDR2 sequences are LGHNA and YSLEER. There are 16 residues in the CDR3. The CDR3 nucleotides read TGCGCCAGCAGCCAAGGGGTACGGGGGGGTATCGGTGAGCAGTTCTTC. It specifies CASSQGVRGGIGEQFF.

The chain uses TRBV2 and TRBJ2-3; no definite D call. The V end lost 8 bases, the J end lost 3 bases, and 9 bases lay between the germline ends. This CDR3 contains 12 residues. Germline V gene data show CDR1 as SNHLY and CDR2 as FYNNEI. The CDR3 is CASYLTTDTQYF. The CDR3 DNA reads as TGTGCCAGCTACCTTACTACAGATACGCAGTATTTT.

This clone was recorded a few times. The chain has TRBV6-6 and TRBJ1-2; tentative D call: TRBD1 (6 bases). CDR1 and CDR2 from the germline V gene are MNHNY and SVGAGI (reference sequence). This CDR3 spans 14 amino acids. The V end was cut by 8 bases, the J end by 4 bases, with 17 bases between. For the CDR3, the DNA is TGTGCCAGCGGGCAGGGGACCCCTAGCTATGGCTACACCTTC. Its translation is CASGQGTPSYGYTF.

Comments on this clone: This sample includes further DNA sequences coding for the same CDR3. V and J are TRBV7-2 and TRBJ1-2, with D perhaps TRBD1 (5 bases). Per the germline V gene, CDR1 is SGHTA and CDR2 is FQGNSA. CDR3 length: 13 amino acids. V shed 5 bases and J shed 2 bases, with 9 bases lying between them. In nucleotides, the CDR3 is TGTGCCAGCAGCGCGACAGTGAACTATGGCTACACCTTC. The encoded protein is CASSATVNYGYTF.

V and J are TRBV7-2 and TRBJ2-3; TRBD1 matches at 7 bases. Germline V gene data show CDR1 as SGHTA and CDR2 as FQGNSA. V was clipped by 5 bases and J by 2 bases; unmatched bases: 7. The CDR3 totals 15 residues. CDR3 region: CASSPRGGLTDTQYF. In DNA, the CDR3 is TGTGCCAGCAGCCCAAGAGGGGGCCTCACAGATACGCAGTATTTT.

The chain employs TRBV6-6 and TRBJ2-1; no firm D call. From germline, CDR1 is MNHNY and CDR2 SVGAGI (reference sequence). The V and J ends lost 6 bases and 7 bases respectively, with 10 bases between them. This CDR3 is 12 amino acids long. The DNA of the CDR3 is TGTGCCAGCAGCCAAACAGAGAATGAGCAGTTCTTC. Its translation: CASSQTENEQFF.